A selection of T cell receptor beta chains follows, all from one sample in a study of T cell repertoires in cytomegalovirus infection. The antigens of these receptors remain unknown. TCRdb recomputed calls from the reads with MiXCR, one row per CDR3 protein. In the table there are 650,000 to 850,000 distinct CDR3 sequences, 25% to 30% of which are singletons. Sequenced here: cultured CD8+ T cells from PBMCs, sampled from culture after CMV antigen stimulation. These receptors were taken from a human donor in good health (CMV status not recorded). Some clones in this sample may be carry-over from other donors' samples. CDR3s include the opening cysteine and the closing phenylalanine or tryptophan. Fields, in order: J gene, D gene, clone size, V gene, CDR3 DNA, CDR3 protein. D genes are given only for firm matches. Size tells how often a clone was seen (once, few, many) or the class of an expanded clone, and some rows leave it out.

J gene: TRBJ2-1
D gene: .
clone size: .
V gene: TRBV4-1
CDR3 DNA: TGCGCCAGCAGCGCCACTACCTTGGGTCACAATGAGCAGTTCTTC
CDR3 protein: CASSATTLGHNEQFF

J gene: TRBJ1-3
D gene: .
clone size: few
V gene: TRBV5-8
CDR3 DNA: TGTGCCAGCAGCATTCCGGGAGCTACCTCTGGAAACACCATATATTTT
CDR3 protein: CASSIPGATSGNTIYF

J gene: TRBJ1-1
D gene: .
clone size: .
V gene: TRBV5-6
CDR3 DNA: TGTGCCAGCAGCTTGGAGGACTATAACGAAGCTTTCTTT
CDR3 protein: CASSLEDYNEAFF

J gene: TRBJ2-2
D gene: .
clone size: .
V gene: TRBV20-1
CDR3 DNA: TGCAGTGCTAGAGATCGAGTGCCCGGCCTCAGGGCCGGCGGGGAGCTGTTTTTT
CDR3 protein: CSARDRVPGLRAGGELFF

J gene: TRBJ1-1
D gene: TRBD1
clone size: .
V gene: TRBV4-3
CDR3 DNA: TGCGCCAGCAGCCAATTGCCACAGGGGGAGGACACTGAAGCTTTCTTT
CDR3 protein: CASSQLPQGEDTEAFF

J gene: TRBJ2-1
D gene: TRBD2
clone size: .
V gene: TRBV5-1
CDR3 DNA: TGCGCCAGCAGCTTGACGGGGGGGTCGAATGAGCAGTTCTTC
CDR3 protein: CASSLTGGSNEQFF

J gene: TRBJ1-3
D gene: .
clone size: .
V gene: TRBV25-1
CDR3 DNA: TGTGCCAGCAGTGAATTGGGGTGGGCTGGAAACACCATATATTTT
CDR3 protein: CASSELGWAGNTIYF

J gene: TRBJ1-1
D gene: .
clone size: few
V gene: TRBV19
CDR3 DNA: TGTGCCAGTAGTATAGATCGGCTTGAAGCTTTCTTT
CDR3 protein: CASSIDRLEAFF

J gene: TRBJ2-1
D gene: .
clone size: .
V gene: TRBV9
CDR3 DNA: TGTGCCAGCAGCGTGAGGCACAATGAGCAGTTCTTC
CDR3 protein: CASSVRHNEQFF

J gene: TRBJ2-3
D gene: TRBD2
clone size: .
V gene: TRBV20-1
CDR3 DNA: TGCAGTGCTAGCGGAGGGACTAGCGAAGGGGGATATAGCACAGATACGCAGTATTTT
CDR3 protein: CSASGGTSEGGYSTDTQYF

J gene: TRBJ1-1
D gene: .
clone size: few
V gene: TRBV2
CDR3 DNA: TGTGCCAGCAGTGATCCAGGGATGAACACTGAAGCTTTCTTT
CDR3 protein: CASSDPGMNTEAFF

J gene: TRBJ2-7
D gene: TRBD1
clone size: few
V gene: TRBV13
CDR3 DNA: TGTGCCAGCAGCTCTCGACAGGGTGGCTACGAGCAGTACTTC
CDR3 protein: CASSSRQGGYEQYF

J gene: TRBJ1-6
D gene: TRBD1
clone size: .
V gene: TRBV14
CDR3 DNA: TGTGCCAGCAGCCAAGATGCGCCGGACAGGGTATACGGGAATTCACCCCTCCACTTT
CDR3 protein: CASSQDAPDRVYGNSPLHF

J gene: TRBJ1-1
D gene: .
clone size: .
V gene: TRBV5-6
CDR3 DNA: TGTGCCAGCAGCACAAGGGTTGAGACTGAAGCTTTCTTT
CDR3 protein: CASSTRVETEAFF

J gene: TRBJ1-1
D gene: .
clone size: .
V gene: TRBV12-3/TRBV12-4
CDR3 DNA: TGTGCCAGCTTCGGGGGGGCAGCTGAAGCTTTCTTT
CDR3 protein: CASFGGAAEAFF

J gene: TRBJ2-1
D gene: .
clone size: .
V gene: TRBV20-1
CDR3 DNA: TGCAGTGCTAGAGATGAAGATCCACGGATACGCAATGAGCAGTTCTTC
CDR3 protein: CSARDEDPRIRNEQFF

J gene: TRBJ2-5
D gene: .
clone size: few
V gene: TRBV28
CDR3 DNA: TGTGCCAGCAGTTTGAGGACTGATCAAGAGACCCAGTACTTC
CDR3 protein: CASSLRTDQETQYF

J gene: TRBJ2-1
D gene: TRBD1
clone size: .
V gene: TRBV28
CDR3 DNA: TGTGCCAGCAGAGGGGACAGAGGGTGGGAGCAGTTCTTC
CDR3 protein: CASRGDRGWEQFF

J gene: TRBJ1-1
D gene: .
clone size: few
V gene: TRBV29-1
CDR3 DNA: TGCAGCGCCCCAGAGGAGGGCACTGAAGCTTTCTTT
CDR3 protein: CSAPEEGTEAFF

J gene: TRBJ2-6
D gene: TRBD1
clone size: few
V gene: TRBV4-1
CDR3 DNA: TGCGCCAGCAGCCAAGTCCGGACAGGGGGCTATGGGGCCAACGTCCTGACTTTC
CDR3 protein: CASSQVRTGGYGANVLTF

J gene: TRBJ2-1
D gene: .
clone size: .
V gene: TRBV5-4
CDR3 DNA: TGTGCCAGCAGCTTGGTTGGAGGGAAAGACAATGAGCAGTTCTTC
CDR3 protein: CASSLVGGKDNEQFF

J gene: TRBJ2-1
D gene: .
clone size: few
V gene: TRBV7-6
CDR3 DNA: TGTGCCAGCAGCTTAGTGACTAGTGAGCAGTTCTTC
CDR3 protein: CASSLVTSEQFF

J gene: TRBJ2-4
D gene: TRBD1
clone size: .
V gene: TRBV23-1
CDR3 DNA: TGCGCCAGCCCCCGACAGGGGGTAGTAGCCAAAAACATTCAGTACTTC
CDR3 protein: CASPRQGVVAKNIQYF

J gene: TRBJ1-2
D gene: TRBD1
clone size: .
V gene: TRBV7-9
CDR3 DNA: TGTGCCAGCAGCTTAGGGGGGACAGGAAACTATGGCTACACCTTC
CDR3 protein: CASSLGGTGNYGYTF

J gene: TRBJ2-3
D gene: .
clone size: .
V gene: TRBV11-2
CDR3 DNA: TGTGCCAGCAGCTTACTTCCGTACCCCGGGAGCCTCAATTTT
CDR3 protein: CASSLLPYPGSLNF

J gene: TRBJ2-1
D gene: TRBD2
clone size: once
V gene: TRBV6-5
CDR3 DNA: TGTGCCAGCAGCCCCGGGGGGGCGTTTGAGCAGTTCTTC
CDR3 protein: CASSPGGAFEQFF

J gene: TRBJ1-2
D gene: TRBD1
clone size: many
V gene: TRBV12-3/TRBV12-4
CDR3 DNA: TGTGCCAGCAGCGGGACAGCCAACTATGGCTACACCTTC
CDR3 protein: CASSGTANYGYTF

J gene: TRBJ2-1
D gene: TRBD2
clone size: .
V gene: TRBV18
CDR3 DNA: TGTGCCAGCTCCAATTTGGGAGCGGGGAGGAGCTCCTACAATGAGCAGTTCTTC
CDR3 protein: CASSNLGAGRSSYNEQFF

J gene: TRBJ1-1
D gene: .
clone size: few
V gene: TRBV7-6
CDR3 DNA: TGTGCCAGCCGGGAAATCATGAACACTGAAGCTTTCTTT
CDR3 protein: CASREIMNTEAFF

J gene: TRBJ1-4
D gene: .
clone size: few
V gene: TRBV15
CDR3 DNA: TGTGCCACCAGCAGAGACTACAGCACAACTAATGAAAAACTGTTTTTT
CDR3 protein: CATSRDYSTTNEKLFF

J gene: TRBJ1-5
D gene: .
clone size: .
V gene: TRBV6-1
CDR3 DNA: TGTGCCAACAGGAATCGCAGGGACCAGCCCCAGCATTTT
CDR3 protein: CANRNRRDQPQHF

J gene: TRBJ2-7
D gene: TRBD1
clone size: .
V gene: TRBV27
CDR3 DNA: TGTGCCAGCAGTTTAATCACAGGGGGCCTCGTCGAGCAGTACTTC
CDR3 protein: CASSLITGGLVEQYF

J gene: TRBJ2-1
D gene: TRBD2
clone size: .
V gene: TRBV3-1
CDR3 DNA: TGTGCCAGCAGCCACCACTTATCTAGCGGGGGGGCCAATGAGCAGTTCTTC
CDR3 protein: CASSHHLSSGGANEQFF

J gene: TRBJ2-7
D gene: .
clone size: few
V gene: TRBV27
CDR3 DNA: TGTGCCAGCAGTCCTACCCCGGACAGAAGCTCCTACGAGCAGTACTTC
CDR3 protein: CASSPTPDRSSYEQYF

J gene: TRBJ2-5
D gene: .
clone size: .
V gene: TRBV3-1
CDR3 DNA: TGTGCCAGCAGCCAAGTTCGGAGACCTGAAGAGACCCAGTACTTC
CDR3 protein: CASSQVRRPEETQYF

J gene: TRBJ2-1
D gene: .
clone size: many
V gene: TRBV4-1
CDR3 DNA: TGCGCCAGCAGCCAAGGGCTTGGGATTACGGCCTACAATGAGCAGTTCTTC
CDR3 protein: CASSQGLGITAYNEQFF

J gene: TRBJ1-1
D gene: .
clone size: .
V gene: TRBV19
CDR3 DNA: TGTGCCAGTACGAGAAAAATGAACACTGAAGCTTTCTTT
CDR3 protein: CASTRKMNTEAFF

J gene: TRBJ1-5
D gene: .
clone size: many
V gene: TRBV12-3/TRBV12-4
CDR3 DNA: TGTGCCAGCAGTTGGAGGGGGGTGAATCAGCCCCAGCATTTT
CDR3 protein: CASSWRGVNQPQHF

J gene: TRBJ2-3
D gene: .
clone size: .
V gene: TRBV6-6
CDR3 DNA: TGTGCCAGCAGTTCCCCTGCCTACACAGATACGCAGTATTTT
CDR3 protein: CASSSPAYTDTQYF

J gene: TRBJ2-1
D gene: .
clone size: once
V gene: TRBV4-1
CDR3 DNA: TGCGCCAGCAGCCAAGTTGAGGGGAATGAGCAGTTCTTC
CDR3 protein: CASSQVEGNEQFF

J gene: TRBJ1-1
D gene: .
clone size: few
V gene: TRBV25-1
CDR3 DNA: TGTGCCAGCAGTAAGGGGGACACTCGAAGGGGTGAAGCTTTCTTT
CDR3 protein: CASSKGDTRRGEAFF

J gene: TRBJ2-7
D gene: .
clone size: few
V gene: TRBV7-8
CDR3 DNA: TGTGCCAGCAGTCCCCGACGAGACTGGGACGAGCAGTACTTC
CDR3 protein: CASSPRRDWDEQYF

J gene: TRBJ1-4
D gene: .
clone size: .
V gene: TRBV29-1
CDR3 DNA: TGCAGCGTTGTTAGTGGGAATGAAAAACTGTTTTTT
CDR3 protein: CSVVSGNEKLFF

J gene: TRBJ2-5
D gene: TRBD1
clone size: .
V gene: TRBV20-1
CDR3 DNA: TGCAGTGCTAGAGAGAACCGGGACAGTGATTTTCAAGAGACCCAGTACTTC
CDR3 protein: CSARENRDSDFQETQYF

J gene: TRBJ2-2
D gene: .
clone size: many
V gene: TRBV7-8
CDR3 DNA: TGTGCCAGCAGCCCTTACAGGAACACCGGGGAGCTGTTTTTT
CDR3 protein: CASSPYRNTGELFF

J gene: TRBJ2-4
D gene: TRBD1
clone size: few
V gene: TRBV7-9
CDR3 DNA: TGTGCCAGCAGCCCGGACAGGACGGGGCGCATTCAGTACTTC
CDR3 protein: CASSPDRTGRIQYF

J gene: TRBJ1-1
D gene: .
clone size: .
V gene: TRBV6-2/TRBV6-3
CDR3 DNA: TGTGCCAGCAGTCGAAAGACCCACATGAACACTGAAGCTTTCTTT
CDR3 protein: CASSRKTHMNTEAFF

J gene: TRBJ1-3
D gene: .
clone size: .
V gene: TRBV7-7
CDR3 DNA: TGTGCTAGCAGCTTCGGGGTAAATCCTGGAAACACCATATATTTT
CDR3 protein: CASSFGVNPGNTIYF

J gene: TRBJ1-2
D gene: .
clone size: few
V gene: TRBV12-5
CDR3 DNA: TGTGCTAGTGGTTTCTCCTCGGACAGAGCTAACTATGGCTACACCTTC
CDR3 protein: CASGFSSDRANYGYTF

J gene: TRBJ2-2
D gene: TRBD2
clone size: .
V gene: TRBV24-1
CDR3 DNA: TGTGCCAGTGGGACTAGCGGAACCGGGGAGCTGTTTTTT
CDR3 protein: CASGTSGTGELFF

J gene: TRBJ2-3
D gene: TRBD2
clone size: .
V gene: TRBV4-3
CDR3 DNA: TGCGCCAGCAGCCACCTAGCGGGGACTAGCACAGATACGCAGTATTTT
CDR3 protein: CASSHLAGTSTDTQYF

J gene: TRBJ1-1
D gene: TRBD1
clone size: few
V gene: TRBV27
CDR3 DNA: TGTGCCAGCAGTAGGACAGGGGTGATGAACACTGAAGCTTTCTTT
CDR3 protein: CASSRTGVMNTEAFF

J gene: TRBJ1-2
D gene: .
clone size: .
V gene: TRBV27
CDR3 DNA: TGTGCCAGCAGTTTATCACGACAGAATGGCTACACCTTC
CDR3 protein: CASSLSRQNGYTF

J gene: TRBJ1-2
D gene: .
clone size: few
V gene: TRBV6-2/TRBV6-3
CDR3 DNA: TGTGCCAGCACTTTTGGGTCGATCGTGAATGGCTACACCTTC
CDR3 protein: CASTFGSIVNGYTF

J gene: TRBJ2-1
D gene: .
clone size: .
V gene: TRBV9
CDR3 DNA: TGTGCCAGCAGCGTATGGGCGGCGGACTCCTACAATGAGCAGTTCTTC
CDR3 protein: CASSVWAADSYNEQFF